Listed here are 18 T cell receptor beta chains from one sample, sequenced in a study of T cell clonotyping in hematopoietic cell transplantation. Time point here: recipient sample about 28 days before transplant, after cytoreduction. Profiled with immunoSEQ multiplex PCR; TCRdb holds only in-frame clones, not every one. The sample carries over 45,000 clones, just over 85% recorded once. The specimen was peripheral blood mononuclear cells, collected before stem cell transplant. The receptor set was obtained from a man aged 55-75 years with biphenotypic leukemia. Some clones in this sample may be carry-over from other donors' samples.

The V gene is TRBV2, the J gene TRBJ1-5; D is unclear. Germline values: CDR1 SNHLY, CDR2 FYNNEI. The CDR3 consists of 15 residues. V was cut by 3 bases and J by 2 bases, with 11 bases left in between. The CDR3 protein is CASSEGGSGNQPQHF. DNA for the CDR3: TGTGCCAGCAGTGAGGGCGGATCGGGCAATCAGCCCCAGCATTTT.

The chain links TRBV6-5 to TRBJ1-5, with unresolved D. The CDR3 runs to 13 residues. The germline gives CDR1 MNHEY, CDR2 SVGAGI. V lost 6 bases to trimming and J lost 3 bases, with 9 bases between them. Written as DNA, the CDR3 is TGTGCCAGCAGCTTTAGGACCAATCAGCCCCAGCATTTT. Translation gives CASSFRTNQPQHF.

The chain joins TRBV30 to TRBJ1-1, with D perhaps TRBD1 (5 bases). Germline V gene sequence: CDR1 GTSNPN, CDR2 SVGIG (reference sequence). Trimming removed 3 bases at V and 10 bases at J, with 15 bases between. The CDR3 has 12 residues. This CDR3 reads CAWRGRIARAFF. DNA of the CDR3: TGTGCCTGGAGGGGACGGATAGCGCGAGCTTTCTTT.

The chain employs TRBV25-1 and TRBJ2-1, with 10 bases that match TRBD1. CDR3 length equals 15 residues. From germline, CDR1 is MGHDK and CDR2 SYGVNS. Germline trimming cut 3 bases from V and 2 bases from J; bases unmatched to any gene: 1. The CDR3 nucleotides are TGTGCCAGCAGTGAGACAGGGGGCGCCTACAATGAGCAGTTCTTC. It translates to CASSETGGAYNEQFF.

The rearrangement uses TRBV28 and TRBJ2-7, with a tentative D call TRBD2 (5 bases). Germline V gene data show CDR1 as MDHEN and CDR2 as SYDVKM. With 5 bases removed from V and 2 bases from J, the gap between germline ends came to 19 bases. CDR3 length: 16 residues. CDR3 sequence reads: CASSPHTGKGTYEQYF. The CDR3 coding sequence is TGTGCCAGCAGTCCCCATACGGGGAAGGGAACCTACGAGCAGTACTTC.

J is TRBJ1-2 and V is TRBV7-6; tentative D call: TRBD1 (5 bases). The CDR3 spans 17 residues. Germline CDR1 SGHVS, CDR2 FNYEAQ. The V end lost 0 bases, the J end lost 0 bases, and 14 bases lay between the germline ends. The CDR3 coding sequence is TGTGCCAGCAGCTTAGCCCAAGGGACTGAAGCTAACTATGGCTACACCTTC. This encodes CASSLAQGTEANYGYTF.

This sequence joins TRBV28 and TRBJ2-2; D remains unclear. The CDR3 has 13 amino acids. Germline V gives CDR1 MDHEN, CDR2 SYDVKM. The V end lost 7 bases, the J end lost 8 bases, and 14 bases lay between the germline ends. CDR3 nucleotides: TGTGCCAGCAAGCCAGATTATGGTGGGGAGCTGTTTTTT. It yields the protein CASKPDYGGELFF.

The chain couples TRBV6-5 to TRBJ1-5; D is unresolved. The CDR3 loop spans 13 amino acids. Trimming shortened V by 6 bases and J by 5 bases, and 11 bases separated the two germline ends. Germline loops: CDR1 MNHEY, CDR2 SVGAGI. The CDR3 DNA follows: TGTGCCAGCAGACGGGAGTTCGATCAGCCCCAGCATTTT. This codes for CASRREFDQPQHF.

The genes are TRBV29-1 and TRBJ2-1, with 10 bases identical to TRBD1. The germline V gene encodes CDR1 SQVTM and CDR2 ANQGSEA. The CDR3 sequence is 17 residues long. J gave up 0 bases and V 5 bases, and 10 bases lay outside the gene matches. CDR3 region: CSVLPNRDRGSYNEQFF. The CDR3 nucleotides are TGCAGCGTTCTCCCAAATAGGGACAGGGGCTCCTACAATGAGCAGTTCTTC.

The chain is built from TRBV2 and TRBJ2-1; D gene uncertain. Trimming shortened V by 8 bases and J by 4 bases, and 6 bases separated the two germline ends. Germline CDR1 and CDR2: SNHLY and FYNNEI. This CDR3 is built from 11 residues. The chain's CDR3 is CASGVYNEQFF. The CDR3 nucleotides read TGTGCCAGCGGGGTATACAATGAGCAGTTCTTC.

The chain carries TRBV7-2 and TRBJ2-7; 9 bases are shared with TRBD2. CDR1 and CDR2 (germline): SGHTA, FQGNSA. CDR3 length: 15 residues. J gave up 5 bases and V 0 bases, and 5 bases lay outside the gene matches. Here the CDR3 reads CASSLASGSGDEQYF. DNA of the CDR3: TGTGCCAGCAGCTTAGCTAGCGGGAGCGGCGACGAGCAGTACTTC.

DNA of the CDR3: TGCAGCGTTGGTGGCAGCTCGAACACCGGGGAGCTGTTTTTT. The encoded protein is CSVGGSSNTGELFF. V gene TRBV29-1 combines with J gene TRBJ2-2; unclear D gene. Germline V gene lookup returns CDR1 SQVTM and CDR2 ANQGSEA. The length of the CDR3 is 14 residues. The V end was cut by 4 bases, the J end by 0 bases, with 9 bases between.

This chain connects TRBV5-1 to TRBJ2-7; no definite D call. The V end lost 0 bases, the J end lost 7 bases, and 14 bases lay between the germline ends. The germline CDR1 and CDR2 sequences are SGHRS and YFSETQ. CDR3 length equals 14 residues. CDR3 region: CASSLEGHFGEQYF. In nucleotides, the CDR3 is TGCGCCAGCAGCTTGGAGGGCCATTTTGGAGAGCAGTACTTC.

This clone was counted a few times. The gene calls are TRBV19 and TRBJ2-2; D remains ambiguous. Per germline, CDR1 LNHDA and CDR2 SQIVND (reference sequence). This CDR3 contains 14 residues. V shed 4 bases and J shed 5 bases, with 11 bases lying between them. The CDR3 bases are TGTGCCAGTAGTAAGAGCGTGGCGACCGGGGAGCTGTTTTTT. Translation: CASSKSVATGELFF.

In this sample, this clone turned up once. The chain uses TRBV30 and TRBJ2-1, with D perhaps assigned TRBD1 or TRBD2 (7 bases each). Germline V gene sequence: CDR1 GTSNPN, CDR2 SVGIG (reference sequence). V lost 4 bases and J 8 bases, leaving 18 bases between the germline ends. The CDR3 is 14 residues long. CDR3 sequence reads: CAWNFGLGGDEQFF. CDR3 coding DNA: TGTGCCTGGAACTTCGGACTAGGGGGCGATGAGCAGTTCTTC.

V is TRBV6-5 and J is TRBJ2-7; 11 bases map to TRBD2. With 6 bases clipped from V and 3 bases from J, the junction kept 4 bases outside the gene matches. This CDR3 region has 14 residues. CDR1 and CDR2 (germline): MNHEY, SVGAGI. CDR3 protein: CASRYTSGSYEQYF. The CDR3 nucleotides read TGTGCCAGCAGGTATACTAGCGGGAGCTACGAGCAGTACTTC.

The rearrangement joins TRBV15 to TRBJ2-3; no clear D gene. Per germline, CDR1 LNHNV and CDR2 YYDKDF (reference sequence). V was pared by 1 base and J by 5 bases, with 22 bases between. CDR3 length equals 18 residues. Here the CDR3 DNA reads TGTGCCACCAGCAGAGCTCACGTTAGCTTTCTCCTTCGAGATACGCAGTATTTT. This sequence encodes CATSRAHVSFLLRDTQYF.

This clone showed up just a few times. The chain recombines TRBV5-1 with TRBJ1-2; TRBD1 matches 7 bases. This CDR3 comprises 18 residues. Germline V lookup: CDR1 SGHRS, CDR2 YFSETQ. The V and J ends lost 1 base and 2 bases, in that order; junction bases with no gene match: 14. CDR3 in amino acids: CASSLSFQDRSNNYGYTF. The CDR3 nucleotides read TGCGCCAGCAGCTTGAGTTTTCAGGACAGGAGCAACAACTATGGCTACACCTTC.